This TCR beta chain emerged from a study of T cell changes during pregnancy in multiple sclerosis. V shed 2 bases, J shed 2 bases, and the junction held 7 bases outside the gene matches. The CDR3 is 15 amino acids. Germline lookup yields CDR1 SGHKS and CDR2 YYEKEE (reference sequence). Data came from immunoSEQ multiplex PCR; TCRdb stores just in-frame clones and leaves some out. Among some 49,000 clones listed, about 90% were seen once. The receptor was derived from a female donor in good health, enrolled as a control in a pregnancy study. This chain links TRBV5-5 with TRBJ2-7; 7 nucleotides match TRBD2. The sample here was peripheral blood, taken after pregnancy. CDR3 in DNA: TGTGCCAGCAGCTTAACGGGACTACCAACCTACGAGCAGTACTTC. Encoded protein: CASSLTGLPTYEQYF.